At least ten counts were recorded for the clone carrying this T cell receptor beta chain. Its antigen is still unknown. This entry is derived from a study of T-cell reconstitution after alpha-beta-depleted transplantation in children. Unique molecular identifiers were incorporated during preparation of the TCRbeta library. TCRdb itself ran the PCR reads through MiXCR, one entry per CDR3 protein. The sample records over 150,000 distinct CDR3 sequences, approximately 6.3% being singletons. General observations from the study: Several hundred expanded graft clones reportedly were the source of alpha-beta T cells about two months after transplant. Elevated TCRbeta diversity at day 60 was traced, in some patients, to surviving recipient T cells and thymic progenitors. T cells produced anew were the main source of T-cell counts and diversity one year after transplant.

The CDR3 loop spans 17 amino acids. The V segment lost 1 base and the J segment 2 bases; nucleotides outside the gene matches: 8. CDR1 SGHTA and CDR2 FQGNSA come from the germline V gene. The J gene is TRBJ2-1, the V gene TRBV7-2, with 7 bases fitting TRBD2. The sample in question was PBMCs, obtained before TCRalphabeta/CD19-depleted stem cell transplant. The receptor's source is a boy between 2 and 10 years old with acute lymphoblastic leukemia, due to receive a stem cell transplant. The CDR3 nucleotides read TGTGCCAGCAGCTTAGTCGCCGGGGGGAGGACCTACAATGAGCAGTTCTTC. It specifies CASSLVAGGRTYNEQFF.